The 10 T cell receptor beta chains below all came from one sample that was sequenced in a study of shared clonotypes between healthy human individuals. Profiling relied on immunoSEQ multiplex PCR, and the TCRdb table lists in-frame clones only, not all of them. The data show over a million clones, with more than 95% seen just once and roughly 1.2% held by the top ten. The sample comprised naive CD4+ T cells sorted from blood. Documented subset: CD45RA+ positively selected. The source is a man aged 25-45 years in good health.

This clone was seen a single time. The rearrangement joins TRBV19 to TRBJ2-1; a weak D match, TRBD1 (6 bases). Germline V gene sequence: CDR1 LNHDA, CDR2 SQIVND (reference sequence). Trimming pared 3 bases from V and 9 bases from J, leaving 18 bases between. The CDR3 runs to 15 residues. This CDR3 reads CASSIVMQGSSEQFF. CDR3 sequence (DNA): TGTGCCAGTAGTATCGTAATGCAGGGGTCGAGTGAGCAGTTCTTC.

The chain carries TRBV6-1 and TRBJ2-5; D is tentatively TRBD1 or TRBD2 (5 bases each). The germline CDR1 and CDR2 sequences are MNHNS and SASEGT. CDR3 length equals 15 residues. The V end lost 5 bases, the J end lost 3 bases, and 16 bases lay between the germline ends. In DNA, the CDR3 is TGTGCCAGCAGTTTCAGGGAGTGGGAAGAAGAGACCCAGTACTTC. Protein: CASSFREWEEETQYF.

The chain has TRBV25-1 and TRBJ2-7, with D possibly matching TRBD2 (5 bases). Looked up from germline, CDR1 is MGHDK and CDR2 is SYGVNS. Trimming stripped 6 bases from V and 6 bases from J, with 15 bases between. The CDR3 extends over 13 amino acids. DNA of the CDR3: TGTGCCAGCAGCGGGATTTTCCCCTCCGAGCAGTACTTC. Protein product: CASSGIFPSEQYF.

This clone appeared a single time. This chain uses TRBV11-3 with TRBJ1-1; perhaps TRBD1 as D (5 bases). The CDR3 has 13 residues. Trimming shortened V by 4 bases and J by 5 bases, and 11 bases separated the two germline ends. The germline V gene encodes CDR1 SGHNT and CDR2 YENEEA. The CDR3 region is CASSSAWGTEAFF. CDR3 sequence (DNA): TGTGCCAGCAGCTCGGCCTGGGGGACTGAAGCTTTCTTT. Complete variable domain (other parts from reference TRBV11-3 and TRBJ1-1): EAGVVQSPRYKIIEKKQPVAFWCNPISGHNTLYWYLQNLGQGPELLIRYENEEAVDDSQLPKDRFSAERLKGVDSTLKIQPAELGDSAVYLCASSSAWGTEAFFGQGTRLTVV.

The chain uses TRBV6-6 and TRBJ2-3, with TRBD2 identical over 8 bases. Unmatched junction bases numbered 8, after V lost 5 bases and J lost 4 bases. CDR1 and CDR2 (germline): MNHNY, SVGAGI (reference sequence). The CDR3 is 15 amino acids. The DNA of the CDR3 is TGTGCCAGCAGTATGAGGGGCGGGAGGTCAGATACGCAGTATTTT. Translated, it gives CASSMRGGRSDTQYF.

The rearrangement links TRBV7-2 to TRBJ1-1, with D possibly TRBD1 on 5 matching bases. Germline CDR1 reads SGHTA; CDR2 reads FQGNSA. With 5 bases removed from V and 0 bases from J, the gap between germline ends came to 13 bases. The CDR3 is 15 residues long. CDR3 DNA sequence: TGTGCCAGCAGCATGACAGTGACGATGAACACTGAAGCTTTCTTT. Translation gives CASSMTVTMNTEAFF.

The rearrangement joins TRBV6-6 to TRBJ1-2; D may be TRBD1 (5 bases). Trimming left V 0 bases short and J 1 base short, with 9 bases between. The CDR3 sequence is 15 residues long. CDR1 and CDR2 from the germline V gene are MNHNY and SVGAGI (reference sequence). The CDR3 DNA is TGTGCCAGCAGTTACTCTCAGGGCAGTAACTATGGCTACACCTTC. The encoded protein is CASSYSQGSNYGYTF.

This chain links TRBV19 with TRBJ2-5; D gene ambiguous. CDR1 LNHDA and CDR2 SQIVND come from the germline V gene (reference sequence). This CDR3 has 14 amino acids. V was pared by 3 bases and J by 2 bases, with 10 bases between. This CDR3 is CASSIGSPQETQYF. The CDR3 DNA reads as TGTGCCAGTAGTATTGGGTCCCCACAAGAGACCCAGTACTTC.

The chain carries TRBV11-2 and TRBJ2-1; tentatively, D is TRBD1 (6 bases). The CDR3 runs 17 residues. From germline, CDR1 is SGHAT and CDR2 FQNNGV. Trimming took 5 bases from V and 0 from J, leaving 17 bases between them. The chain's CDR3 is CASSPRTALRSYNEQFF. CDR3 in DNA: TGTGCCAGCAGCCCCCGGACAGCCTTACGCTCCTACAATGAGCAGTTCTTC.

The chain is built from TRBV28 and TRBJ1-3; 10 bases align to TRBD1. Trimming at V came to 4 bases and at J to 0 bases, leaving 3 bases not matched to a gene. CDR3 size: 16 residues. Per the germline V gene, CDR1 is MDHEN and CDR2 is SYDVKM. CDR3 protein: CASSSGTGASGNTIYF. Here the CDR3 DNA reads TGTGCCAGCAGTTCTGGGACAGGGGCCTCTGGAAACACCATATATTTT.